One sample yielded the 30 T cell receptor beta chains listed below, sequenced in a study of CD8 T cells in Susac syndrome. Reverse transcription of roughly 0.5 to 1 ug RNA was performed with random hexamers. TCRdb reanalysed the immunoSEQ multiplex PCR reads using MiXCR and keeps one entry per CDR3 protein. The sample consists of 200,000 to 250,000 distinct CDR3 sequences, 94% of them appearing once. Sample: CD4+ T cells from PBMCs. The receptors were gathered from a human donor with Susac syndrome.

The chain recombines TRBV30 with TRBJ2-1; D gene unclear. Trimming shortened V by 3 bases and J by 5 bases, and 8 bases separated the two germline ends. The CDR3 has 12 residues. Germline assignment: CDR1 GTSNPN and CDR2 SVGIG (reference sequence). The CDR3 sequence is CAWSVRNNEQFF. The DNA for the CDR3 is TGTGCCTGGAGCGTAAGGAACAATGAGCAGTTCTTC.

The V and J genes are TRBV12-3 or TRBV12-4 and TRBJ1-2, with D maybe TRBD1 (5 bases). V was trimmed by 7 bases and J by 0 bases, leaving 18 bases between them. The CDR3 consists of 16 residues. The CDR3 is CASTLGGARANYGYTF. CDR3 coding DNA: TGTGCCAGCACCTTGGGAGGGGCAAGAGCTAACTATGGCTACACCTTC.

This clonotype showed up just once. The chain combines TRBV19 with TRBJ2-7; no clear D gene. CDR1 and CDR2 (germline): LNHDA, SQIVND (reference sequence). This CDR3 contains 14 residues. V lost 5 bases and J lost 0, with 11 bases in between. The CDR3 protein is CASSVGQFSYEQYF. In DNA, the CDR3 is TGTGCCAGTAGTGTGGGTCAATTCTCCTACGAGCAGTACTTC.

With respect to this clonotype: It is unclear where the CDR3 begins or ends on the DNA, so no DNA is shown, and the CDR3 is as TCRdb lists it. The chain employs TRBV12-5 and TRBJ1-1; TRBD1, the D gene given by the table, was not confirmed from the DNA. The CDR3 has 16 amino acids, counting both end residues. Germline V lookup: CDR1 LGHNT, CDR2 FRNRAP. CDR3 amino acids: CASGLVSGPGGTEAFF.

The rearrangement uses TRBV5-1 and TRBJ1-4; possible D gene TRBD1, 5 bases. The CDR3 totals 13 residues. Trimming removed 4 bases from V and 8 bases from J, with 12 bases in between. Germline V lookup: CDR1 SGHRS, CDR2 YFSETQ. The CDR3 nucleotides read TGCGCCAGCAGCCGGGACGCGAGGGAAAAACTGTTTTTT. Amino acid sequence: CASSRDAREKLFF.

The chain carries TRBV3-1 and TRBJ2-7, with D tentatively TRBD1 (6 bases). Looked up from germline, CDR1 is LGHDT and CDR2 is YNNKEL (reference sequence). V lost 0 bases, J lost 3 bases, and 9 bases lay in between. The CDR3 consists of 14 residues. CDR3 sequence reads: CASSQDARGYEQYF. CDR3 sequence (DNA): TGTGCCAGCAGCCAAGATGCCAGGGGCTACGAGCAGTACTTC.

V and J are TRBV29-1 and TRBJ1-2; the D gene is possibly TRBD1 (6 bases). The CDR3 spans 14 residues. Germline CDR1 reads SQVTM; CDR2 reads ANQGSEA. The V gene lost 5 bases and the J gene lost 0 bases, with 13 bases spanning the gap. CDR3 nucleotide sequence: TGCAGCGTTCAAAGGGGGGCTGCTAACTATGGCTACACCTTC. This codes for CSVQRGAANYGYTF.

V gene TRBV7-3 combines with J gene TRBJ1-6; D may be TRBD1 (6 bases). Germline loops: CDR1 SGHTA, CDR2 FQGTGA. The CDR3 extends over 16 amino acids. The V gene lost 2 bases and the J gene lost 7 bases, with 15 bases spanning the gap. The CDR3 protein is CASSLYGGQFNSPLHF. The CDR3 DNA follows: TGTGCCAGCAGCTTATATGGGGGGCAATTCAATTCACCCCTCCACTTT.

The CDR3 is CSARDGDRGNTEAFF. The CDR3 DNA sequence: TGCAGTGCTAGAGATGGGGACAGGGGGAACACTGAAGCTTTCTTT. The V call is TRBV20-1, the J call TRBJ1-1, with 10 bases identical to TRBD1. CDR3 length: 15 residues. Germline CDR1 is DFQATT and CDR2 is SNEGSKA (reference sequence). V lost 0 bases to trimming and J lost 1 base; unmatched junction nucleotides: 2.

The V call is TRBV30, the J call TRBJ2-2, with D maybe TRBD2 (5 bases). Between the trimmed V and J ends, which lost 1 base and 7 bases, there was a span of 7 bases. This CDR3 spans 12 amino acids. Germline V lookup: CDR1 GTSNPN, CDR2 SVGIG (reference sequence). CDR3 sequence reads: CAWSAGSGELFF. The CDR3 coding sequence is TGTGCCTGGAGTGCGGGGAGCGGGGAGCTGTTTTTT. The full variable domain, with the rest looked up from reference TRBV30 and TRBJ2-2, is SQTIHQWPATLVQPVGSPLSLECTVEGTSNPNLYWYRQAAGRGLQLLFYSVGIGQISSEVPQNLSASRPQDRQFILSSKKLLLSDSGFYLCAWSAGSGELFFGEGSRLTVL.

J is TRBJ1-2 and V is TRBV6-5; possibly TRBD1 for D (6 bases). This CDR3 is built from 14 residues. The germline gives CDR1 MNHEY, CDR2 SVGAGI. The ends were cut back, 7 bases at V and 5 bases at J, with 17 bases in the middle. The CDR3 is CASNPTGSVYGYTF. The CDR3 DNA sequence: TGTGCCAGCAACCCCACAGGGTCCGTTTATGGCTACACCTTC.

V is TRBV4-1 and J is TRBJ1-4; the match to TRBD1 covers 9 bases. The length of the CDR3 is 15 residues. Germline lookup yields CDR1 MGHRA and CDR2 YSYEKL. V lost 4 bases, J lost 7 bases, and 7 bases stayed unmatched. The CDR3 sequence: CASSLPGQGAEKLFF. The CDR3 DNA reads TGCGCCAGCAGCCTACCGGGACAGGGCGCTGAAAAACTGTTTTTT.

V is TRBV5-4 and J is TRBJ1-2; perhaps TRBD1 as D (5 bases). The CDR3 is 14 residues long. Germline lookup yields CDR1 SGHNT and CDR2 YYREEE (reference sequence). Between the trimmed V and J ends, which lost 0 bases and 4 bases, there was a span of 10 bases. The CDR3 loop reads CASSLAGGVYGYTF. The CDR3 bases are TGTGCCAGCAGCTTGGCCGGGGGAGTCTATGGCTACACCTTC.

This rearrangement joins TRBV24-1 to TRBJ2-3; no firm D call. V shed 5 bases and J shed 2 bases, with 4 bases lying between them. Germline-derived CDR1 and CDR2 are KGHDR and SFDVKD. This CDR3 contains 12 residues. CDR3 protein: CATSADTDTQYF. The CDR3 region has the DNA TGTGCCACCAGTGCAGACACAGATACGCAGTATTTT.

The rearrangement joins TRBV3-1 to TRBJ2-4, with 7 bases aligning to TRBD1. V shed 0 bases, J shed 2 bases, and the junction held 7 bases outside the gene matches. This CDR3 is built from 17 residues. Germline CDR1 LGHDT, CDR2 YNNKEL (reference sequence). CDR3: CASSQEVAGGTKNIQYF. The CDR3 DNA is TGTGCCAGCAGCCAAGAGGTGGCAGGGGGTACCAAAAACATTCAGTACTTC. Drawing the rest from reference TRBV3-1 and TRBJ2-4, the complete variable domain is DTAVSQTPKYLVTQMGNDKSIKCEQNLGHDTMYWYKQDSKKFLKIMFSYNNKELIINETVPNRFSPKSPDKAHLNLHINSLELGDSAVYFCASSQEVAGGTKNIQYFGAGTRLSVL.

The chain recombines TRBV20-1 with TRBJ1-1; 9 bases agree with TRBD1. There are 14 residues in the CDR3. Trimming at V came to 1 base and at J to 6 bases, leaving 6 bases not matched to a gene. The germline V gene encodes CDR1 DFQATT and CDR2 SNEGSKA (reference sequence). The CDR3 region is CSARVGQGRPEAFF. The CDR3 DNA is TGCAGTGCTAGAGTGGGACAGGGTCGGCCTGAAGCTTTCTTT.

The J gene is TRBJ2-7, the V gene TRBV29-1; D is possibly TRBD1 (5 bases). Germline V lookup: CDR1 SQVTM, CDR2 ANQGSEA. This CDR3 has 12 amino acids. The V and J ends lost 8 bases and 7 bases respectively, with 18 bases between them. In DNA form, the CDR3 reads TGCAGCATAACAAGGGGTCGAATGGAGCAGTACTTC. Encoded protein: CSITRGRMEQYF.

The rearrangement uses TRBV6-5 and TRBJ2-7; D uncertain. V lost 0 bases, J lost 3 bases, and 12 bases lay in between. Germline-derived CDR1 and CDR2 are MNHEY and SVGAGI. The CDR3 extends over 15 amino acids. Here the CDR3 DNA reads TGTGCCAGCAGTTACTCGGGTTCAGCCATCTACGAGCAGTACTTC. Protein sequence: CASSYSGSAIYEQYF.

The V call is TRBV30, the J call TRBJ2-5; 8 bases fit TRBD2. CDR3 length equals 14 residues. J was trimmed by 5 bases and V by 2 bases; bases with no gene match: 7. In germline, CDR1 is GTSNPN, CDR2 SVGIG (reference sequence). The CDR3 DNA reads as TGTGCCTGGAGTCTAACGGGGGGGCGGGAGACCCAGTACTTC. Residues: CAWSLTGGRETQYF.

The chain is built from TRBV7-2 and TRBJ1-5; D is unresolved. This CDR3 comprises 13 residues. The V gene's germline CDR1 is SGHTA and CDR2 FQGNSA. The V gene lost 2 bases and the J gene lost 5 bases, with 7 bases spanning the gap. CDR3 sequence reads: CASSLTQDQPQHF. CDR3 sequence (DNA): TGTGCCAGCAGCTTAACCCAGGATCAGCCCCAGCATTTT.

The rearrangement joins TRBV12-3 or TRBV12-4 to TRBJ2-1, with D possibly being TRBD2 (6 bases). This CDR3 is built from 14 residues. Trimming took off 1 base at V and 9 bases at J, with 13 bases between the two ends. The DNA for the CDR3 is TGTGCCAGCAGTTTAGAAAGGGACTGGGGTGAGCAGTTCTTC. It encodes CASSLERDWGEQFF.

This clonotype occurred a few times. The chain employs TRBV3-1 and TRBJ2-5; D remains ambiguous. Trimming stripped 1 base from V and 1 base from J, with 4 bases between. Germline values: CDR1 LGHDT, CDR2 YNNKEL (reference sequence). The CDR3 has 13 residues. For the CDR3, the DNA is TGTGCCAGCAGCCAAGGGATCCAAGAGACCCAGTACTTC. Translated: CASSQGIQETQYF.

The J gene is TRBJ1-5, the V gene TRBV16; no reliable D call. Germline V CDR1 and CDR2: KGHSY, FQNENV. The CDR3 totals 14 residues. Trimming shortened V by 1 base and J by 10 bases, and 14 bases separated the two germline ends. For the CDR3, the DNA is TGTGCCAGCAGCCAATGGCCGGCGAGGAAACCCCAGCATTTT. Amino acids: CASSQWPARKPQHF.

This clonotype was detected only a few times. This chain connects TRBV11-3 to TRBJ2-7, with TRBD1 as a possible D gene (7 bases). The CDR3 is made up of 12 amino acids. Trimming removed 5 bases from V and 3 bases from J, with 8 bases in between. Germline V lookup: CDR1 SGHNT, CDR2 YENEEA. The CDR3 is CASSQGGYEQYF. In DNA, the CDR3 is TGTGCCAGCAGCCAGGGGGGCTACGAGCAGTACTTC.

This clonotype was picked up one time. V gene TRBV28 combines with J gene TRBJ1-4, with 7 bases that match TRBD1. V trimming: 5 bases; J trimming: 6 bases; junction bases outside the gene matches: 12. CDR1 and CDR2 (germline): MDHEN, SYDVKM. The CDR3 has 16 residues. CDR3 nucleotide sequence: TGTGCCAGCAGTGCCCACGGGACAGCAAAGGATGAAAAACTGTTTTTT. Translation: CASSAHGTAKDEKLFF.

The chain links TRBV7-2 to TRBJ1-6; maybe TRBD1 (6 bases). This CDR3 is 19 amino acids long. Germline V gene lookup returns CDR1 SGHTA and CDR2 FQGNSA. The ends were cut back, 1 base at V and 0 bases at J, with 16 bases in the middle. The CDR3 bases are TGTGCCAGCAGCTTAGACGGGCAGGGGACGAGCTCCTATAATTCACCCCTCCACTTT. It yields the protein CASSLDGQGTSSYNSPLHF.

The chain employs TRBV29-1 and TRBJ2-3; TRBD2 matches 11 bases. Germline CDR1 is SQVTM and CDR2 is ANQGSEA. Trimming removed 8 bases from V and 5 bases from J; junction bases left unmatched: 12. The CDR3 contains 15 residues. CDR3 region: CSSTQLAGALDTQYF. The CDR3 DNA is TGCAGCTCCACACAACTAGCGGGGGCCCTAGATACGCAGTATTTT.

The chain carries TRBV7-2 and TRBJ2-7; D not resolved. V shed 5 bases and J shed 0 bases, with 23 bases lying between them. The CDR3 runs 18 residues. Per the germline V gene, CDR1 is SGHTA and CDR2 is FQGNSA. The chain's CDR3 is CASSPPRTDRMSSYEQYF. DNA of the CDR3: TGTGCCAGCAGCCCCCCCCGGACGGACCGGATGAGCTCCTACGAGCAGTACTTC. The full variable domain, rest sourced from reference TRBV7-2 and TRBJ2-7, is GAGVSQSPSNKVTEKGKDVELRCDPISGHTALYWYRQSLGQGLEFLIYFQGNSAPDKSGLPSDRFSAERTGGSVSTLTIQRTQQEDSAVYLCASSPPRTDRMSSYEQYFGPGTRLTVT.

The chain combines TRBV6-2 or TRBV6-3 with TRBJ2-1, with D perhaps TRBD2 (7 bases). The germline V and J ends were trimmed by 8 bases and 4 bases, with 15 bases remaining between them. Per germline, CDR1 MNHEY and CDR2 SVGEGT. This CDR3 comprises 14 residues. CDR3 residues: CASSVRGAYNEQFF. The DNA of the CDR3 is TGTGCCAGCTCCGTCCGGGGGGCATACAATGAGCAGTTCTTC.

The CDR3 is CASSRQQIEAFF. The CDR3 bases are TGTGCCAGCAGCCGACAGCAGATTGAAGCTTTCTTT. This rearrangement joins TRBV5-6 to TRBJ1-1; weak D call: TRBD1 (5 bases). V was clipped by 4 bases and J by 7 bases, with 11 bases between them. This CDR3 comprises 12 residues. In germline, CDR1 is SGHDT, CDR2 YYEEEE.